These 14 T cell receptor beta chains came from one sample sequenced in a study of blood T cells in healthy people across ages. The second PCR ran roughly 7 to 12 cycles with a sample-barcoded 5' primer and J-beta primers. TCRdb re-derived calls from the 5' RACE reads in MiXCR, one entry per CDR3 protein. The sample has 600,000 to 650,000 distinct CDR3 sequences, 58% seen once. Sequenced sample: blood. All receptors come from a man aged 60-69 years in good health.

The chain combines TRBV4-1 with TRBJ2-1; D unclear. The CDR3 has 11 amino acids. The ends were cut back, 8 bases at V and 6 bases at J, with 8 bases in the middle. Germline V lookup: CDR1 MGHRA, CDR2 YSYEKL. The CDR3 region is CASCSLNEQFF. CDR3 bases: TGCGCCAGCTGTTCTCTCAATGAGCAGTTCTTC.

This clonotype came up a few times. This could be a read error, since a much larger clone is one nucleotide away. The CDR3 is CASSRSGTGAYNEQYF. DNA of the CDR3: TGTGCCAGCAGCCGCTCCGGGACAGGGGCATACAATGAGCAGTACTTC. V gene TRBV4-2 combines with J gene TRBJ2-5, with TRBD1 matching over 10 bases. Germline-derived CDR1 and CDR2 are LGHNA and YNFKEQ. This CDR3 spans 16 amino acids. Trimming cost V 4 bases and J 11 bases; bases outside gene matches: 16.

This chain uses TRBV7-9 with TRBJ2-1; 10 nucleotides align to TRBD1. V shed 5 bases and J 5 bases; nucleotides not matched to a gene: 6. CDR1 SEHNR and CDR2 FQNEAQ come from the germline V gene (reference sequence). This CDR3 region has 15 residues. This chain's CDR3 is CASSRGGTGDNEQFF. The CDR3 DNA is TGTGCCAGCAGCAGGGGGGGGACAGGGGACAATGAGCAGTTCTTC.

This clonotype has only a few counts. This chain uses TRBV6-1 with TRBJ2-5, with D maybe TRBD1 (7 bases). Trimming stripped 10 bases from V and 5 bases from J, with 17 bases between. Germline values: CDR1 MNHNS, CDR2 SASEGT. The CDR3 has 13 amino acids. CDR3 DNA: TGTGCCATCCAAATCCAGGGGGGCGAGACCCAGTACTTC. Encoded protein: CAIQIQGGETQYF.

This chain links TRBV27 with TRBJ1-2; weak D call: TRBD1 (5 bases). The V gene lost 5 bases and the J gene lost 6 bases, with 16 bases spanning the gap. Germline V gene data show CDR1 as MNHEY and CDR2 as SMNVEV (reference sequence). The CDR3 loop spans 14 amino acids. CDR3 DNA sequence: TGTGCCAGCAGTCCCACGGTGGGGGGGAATGGCTACACCTTC. Its protein product is CASSPTVGGNGYTF.

The chain recombines TRBV5-6 with TRBJ2-5; the D gene is possibly TRBD1 (6 bases). Trimming removed 2 bases from V and 0 bases from J, with 8 bases in between. The CDR3 spans 14 residues. CDR1 and CDR2 (germline): SGHDT, YYEEEE. Here the CDR3 DNA reads TGTGCCAGCAGCTTCGACAGGTACCAAGAGACCCAGTACTTC. The encoded protein is CASSFDRYQETQYF.

This clonotype occurred a few times. The chain has TRBV10-3 and TRBJ2-3; tentatively, D is TRBD2 (5 bases). V lost 10 bases to trimming and J lost 1 base, with 15 bases between them. Germline lookup yields CDR1 ENHRY and CDR2 SYGVKD. The length of the CDR3 is 14 residues. CDR3 nucleotide sequence: TGTGCCACCGAGGAGGCCCGGGGCACAGATACGCAGTATTTT. Protein sequence: CATEEARGTDTQYF.

The chain is built from TRBV29-1 and TRBJ2-5; the D call may be TRBD1 or TRBD2 (5 bases each). Germline lookup yields CDR1 SQVTM and CDR2 ANQGSEA. Trimming stripped 4 bases from V and 11 bases from J, with 17 bases between. The CDR3 has 12 amino acids. The CDR3 sequence is CSVGQGSGEQYF. CDR3 coding DNA: TGCAGCGTTGGGCAGGGCTCCGGGGAGCAGTACTTC.

This chain joins TRBV7-2 and TRBJ2-7, with TRBD1 as a possible D gene (6 bases). Trimming took off 4 bases at V and 0 bases at J, with 10 bases between the two ends. The CDR3 totals 14 residues. CDR1 and CDR2 from the germline V gene are SGHTA and FQGNSA. The DNA of the CDR3 is TGTGCCAGCAGCTCCCCGACAGGCTCCTACGAGCAGTACTTC. Translating it yields CASSSPTGSYEQYF.

The J gene is TRBJ2-3, the V gene TRBV6-2 or TRBV6-3, with D tentatively TRBD1 (5 bases). The CDR3 is made up of 15 amino acids. Deletions cut 4 bases from V and 0 bases from J, with 11 bases between. The V gene's germline CDR1 is MNHEY and CDR2 SVGEGT. CDR3 amino acids: CASSWTSPSTDTQYF. CDR3 sequence (DNA): TGTGCCAGCAGTTGGACAAGTCCTAGCACAGATACGCAGTATTTT.

This chain joins TRBV6-1 and TRBJ1-2, with D perhaps TRBD1 (5 bases). Trimming cost V 5 bases and J 9 bases, with 16 bases left between them. The CDR3 has 13 residues. Germline V gives CDR1 MNHNS, CDR2 SASEGT. The CDR3 protein is CASSTNLEGSYTF. The CDR3 nucleotides are TGTGCCAGCAGTACAAACCTGGAGGGGAGCTACACCTTC.

The rearrangement joins TRBV6-2 or TRBV6-3 to TRBJ2-5; unclear D gene. V lost 4 bases and J lost 5, with 8 bases in between. The germline V gene encodes CDR1 MNHEY and CDR2 SVGEGT. The CDR3 has 12 residues. The CDR3 bases are TGTGCCAGCAGTTCCCCGGTTGAGACCCAGTACTTC. Protein sequence: CASSSPVETQYF.

This clonotype occurred many times. The J gene is TRBJ2-6, the V gene TRBV18; D gene ambiguous. Trimming cost V 1 base and J 3 bases, with 7 bases left between them. The V gene's germline CDR1 is KGHSH and CDR2 LQKENI. The CDR3 totals 15 residues. CDR3 amino acids: CASSPLRDGANVLTF. In DNA form, the CDR3 reads TGTGCCAGCTCACCACTACGAGATGGGGCCAACGTCCTGACTTTC.

This clonotype was counted only a few times. The chain carries TRBV10-1 and TRBJ2-3; D uncertain. V lost 2 bases and J 0 bases, leaving 9 bases between the germline ends. Per the germline V gene, CDR1 is WNHNN and CDR2 is SYGVQD (reference sequence). The CDR3 contains 15 residues. In DNA form, the CDR3 reads TGCGCCAGCAGTGAGGGTACGCCTAGCACAGATACGCAGTATTTT. Amino acids: CASSEGTPSTDTQYF.